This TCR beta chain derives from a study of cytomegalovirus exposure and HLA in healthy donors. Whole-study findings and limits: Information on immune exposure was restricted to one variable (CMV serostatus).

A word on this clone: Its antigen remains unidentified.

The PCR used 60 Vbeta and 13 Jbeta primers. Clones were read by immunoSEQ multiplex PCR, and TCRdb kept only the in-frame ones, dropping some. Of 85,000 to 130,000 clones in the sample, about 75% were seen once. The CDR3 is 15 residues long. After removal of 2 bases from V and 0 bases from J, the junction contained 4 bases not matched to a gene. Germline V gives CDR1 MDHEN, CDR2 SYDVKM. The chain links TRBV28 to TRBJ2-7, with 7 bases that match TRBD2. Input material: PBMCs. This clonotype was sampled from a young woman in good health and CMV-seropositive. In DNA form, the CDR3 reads TGTGCCAGCAGTTTACTAGCGGCCCTCTCCTACGAGCAGTACTTC. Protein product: CASSLLAALSYEQYF.